The entry below describes one T cell receptor (beta chain). Its specific antigen is unknown. Per-base quality was not reported, and no clone a single base away is much larger than it. This entry is derived from a study of shared clonotypes between healthy human individuals (dated by TCRdb to the early 2020s). For the wider study: The cohort included three men and a couple of women between 18 and 49 years of age. Blood TCR repertoires of a handful of healthy adults were deeply sequenced to estimate repertoire size and the extent of clonotype sharing between individuals. To increase sequencing depth and limit assay-specific biases, different laboratories used diverse techniques to prepare libraries and sequence TCR repertoires. For each donor, CD4 naive and CD4 memory were each given three plates, CD8 naive was given two plates, and CD8 memory was given one plate. Leukapheresis yielded between about 0.85 and 10 billion PBMCs per donor.

CD8 naive samples were CD45RO-negative cells positively selected for CCR7, giving a CD45RA+CCR7+ population that excluded TemRA cells. The donors were healthy, HIV-negative adults with no recently reported acute infections or vaccinations. All donors were Caucasian adults living in Nashville, Tennessee, USA. Blood was collected by leukapheresis, and PBMCs were isolated by Ficoll-Histopaque density gradient centrifugation and then cryopreserved in liquid nitrogen vapor phase. Analytical flow cytometry was used to check the purity and quantity of each magnetically sorted T cell population. Genomic DNA was isolated from every sorted fraction and measured by UV absorbance on a Nanodrop 2000c. Measured from the cysteine to the phenylalanine, the CDR3 is 15 residues long. Only the CDR3 DNA is retained, 45 bases long and in frame from the first base. CDR1 PRHDT and CDR2 FYEKMQ are derived from the germline V gene (reference sequence). V is pared back by 1 base and J by 7 bases, with 14 bases lying between the germline termini.

Paper-wide results and their limitations: Even with the large sequencing depth, rarefaction of the sorted-subset datasets indicated that sequencing was incomplete. Compared with non-shared clonotypes, the clonotypes found in all four sorted-subset donors had higher generation probabilities. Pairwise subsampling indicated that sequencing depth was expected to affect the degree of clonotype sharing among donors. Only blood was sampled, and tissue TCR repertoires likely differ from those in blood. The genetic and exposure-history diversity represented was limited by the small number of donors. When a few donors were compared, the shared fraction of clonotypes was 5% to 6.5% for naive CD4, 3.5% to 4% for naive CD8, about 2.4% for memory CD4, and 0.35% to 0.4% for memory CD8. Naive subsets generally had larger estimated clonotype richness than memory subsets did.

Using the deep immunoSEQ assay, TCR CDR3 regions were amplified from genomic DNA by multiplex PCR. For each cell subset, the extracted genomic DNA was distributed evenly across all wells of several immunoSEQ 96-well plates, and each plate served as one replicate. For sorted subsets, each replicate PCR was loaded with approximately 190 ng genomic DNA, equivalent to 30,000 or so T cell genomes. Purified libraries were measured with a Qubit 3.0 fluorometer, size-checked on a Bioanalyzer 2100, and measured again with the KAPA Library Quantification kit. Every immunoSEQ 96-well plate was sequenced on a dedicated single-read 150-cycle Illumina NextSeq 550 flow cell. From the authors' description of their analysis: Because the immunoSEQ output included only junctional sequences and no quality scores, the filtering could not be the same as the filtering used for full-length reads. Sequences were annotated with PyIR, a Python wrapper for IgBLAST v1.9, and V/J genes and CDR3 were assigned using IMGT germline references. Any read was removed if the V/J assignment was weak (E-value above 1e-6), the CDR3 was missing, or the read contained stop codons, out-of-frame junctions, or ambiguous translated residues. V3J clonotypes were defined by identical inferred V gene, J gene, and CDR3 amino acid sequence. Percentage overlap between repertoires was computed as shared unique clonotypes divided by the size of the smaller repertoire. RTK rarefaction, the Chao1 estimator, and Recon v2.1 estimates of unobserved clonotypes were used to assess repertoire richness. OLGA was used to compute generation probabilities for all TCRbeta clonotypes that the gDNA method yielded from several donors. TCRdb provides this immuneACCESS table in a form limited to in-frame rearrangements. Some clones are lacking; in checked studies, under half of them reflect an unresolved V gene, and why the rest are absent is not known. V and J calls and clone size are those listed in that table; D and trimming were worked out from the DNA. Here the sample has more than 600,000 clones; about 90% occur a single time. The ten largest clones represent nearly 25% of the sample.

Sequenced input: naive CD8+ T cells sorted from blood. The cell subset or site label here, explained by the study, means: CD45RA+CCR7+. The sequence was collected from a young man in good health. The chain is assembled from TRBV13 and TRBJ2-1; a tentative D call is TRBD1 (6 bases match). Here is the DNA: TGTGCCAGCAGCTTAGAAGGGGGATTGGGTAATGAGCAGTTCTTC. Its translation is CASSLEGGLGNEQFF.